This T cell receptor beta chain appears in the sequencing data of a study of cytomegalovirus exposure and HLA in healthy donors. Study results and limitations: Sequencing likely produced, as an artifact, a cluster of highly shared sequence variants. TCR beta chain V- and J-gene trimming was linked, in a later analysis, to a missense variant in DCLRE1C.

PCR used 60 Vbeta primers and 13 Jbeta primers. TCRdb's table, derived via immunoSEQ multiplex PCR, lists solely in-frame clones and lacks some. This sample yields around 140,000 clones, of which just under 80% are seen a single time; less than 1.1% belongs to the top ten. This CDR3 has 17 residues. The germline V and J ends were trimmed by 5 bases and 6 bases, with 23 bases remaining between them. Germline V gives CDR1 SGHVS, CDR2 FNYEAQ. This clone was observed once. Its antigen remains unidentified. This clonotype was sampled from a male donor in good health and CMV-seronegative. The V call is TRBV7-6, the J call TRBJ1-5; no clear D gene. The sequenced sample consisted of PBMCs. The CDR3 DNA sequence: TGTGCCAGCAGCCAGAACCCCCCAGGTGGCGGGCGTCAGCCCCAGCATTTT. It is translated as CASSQNPPGGGRQPQHF.